A single sample is the source of the 21 T cell receptor beta chains below, sequenced in a study of shared clonotypes between healthy human individuals (TCRdb year 2020). The library was made by the immunoSEQ multiplex PCR assay. Imported from immuneACCESS, the table was reduced by TCRdb to in-frame sequences with V and J called. These copies leave out some clones; in studies compared against another copy, an unresolved V gene accounts for under half, and the cause of the remainder is not known. The sample records about a million clones, roughly 80% of which are singletons. The ten largest clones add up to 1.4% to 1.5% of the sample. Sequencing was performed on memory CD4+ T cells sorted from blood. Interpreted using the paper, the cell subset or site label stands for: CD45RA-negative fraction. All receptors derive from a man between 18 and 35 years old in good health.

This clone was seen a single time. The chain couples TRBV10-3 to TRBJ1-6, with 8 bases fitting TRBD1. This CDR3 has 14 amino acids. The trim removed 8 bases at V and 5 bases at J, leaving 5 bases unmatched. CDR1 and CDR2 from the germline V gene are ENHRY and SYGVKD. CDR3 bases: TGTGCCATCGGAGACAGGGGAGATAATTCACCCCTCCACTTT. This codes for CAIGDRGDNSPLHF.

This rearrangement joins TRBV25-1 to TRBJ2-5; 7 positions match TRBD1. CDR1 is MGHDK and CDR2 is SYGVNS in the germline V gene. This CDR3 is 17 amino acids long. V trimming: 8 bases; J trimming: 0 bases; junction bases outside the gene matches: 15. CDR3 sequence: CASRGSGQSLYQETQYF. Here the CDR3 DNA reads TGTGCCAGCCGAGGATCGGGACAGTCGCTTTACCAAGAGACCCAGTACTTC. Filled out from reference TRBV25-1 and TRBJ2-5, the complete variable domain reads EADIYQTPRYLVIGTGKKITLECSQTMGHDKMYWYQQDPGMELHLIHYSYGVNSTEKGDLSSESTVSRIRTEHFPLTLESARPSHTSQYLCASRGSGQSLYQETQYFGPGTRLLVL.

The chain carries TRBV7-2 and TRBJ2-5; D is unclear. The CDR3 has 15 amino acids. Germline V CDR1 and CDR2: SGHTA, FQGNSA. Trimming took off 0 bases at V and 4 bases at J, with 12 bases between the two ends. The DNA for the CDR3 is TGTGCCAGCAGCTTAGCTTTTAGCTATGGAGAGACCCAGTACTTC. Protein product: CASSLAFSYGETQYF.

V gene TRBV6-5 combines with J gene TRBJ2-7; D unresolved. In germline, CDR1 is MNHEY, CDR2 SVGAGI. This CDR3 contains 15 residues. V was trimmed by 7 bases and J by 0 bases, leaving 16 bases between them. Here the CDR3 reads CASNPRSANSYEQYF. CDR3 DNA: TGTGCCAGCAACCCACGATCGGCGAACTCCTACGAGCAGTACTTC.

The chain couples TRBV18 to TRBJ2-5; D is ambiguous. The CDR3 extends over 14 amino acids. Germline V gene data show CDR1 as KGHSH and CDR2 as LQKENI. The germline V and J ends were trimmed by 3 bases and 7 bases, with 15 bases remaining between them. The DNA for the CDR3 is TGTGCCAGCTCACCGGAACGTAGCCCGGGGACCCAGTACTTC. Translated: CASSPERSPGTQYF.

Many counts were recorded for this clone. V and J are TRBV29-1 and TRBJ2-5; 9 bases are a match to TRBD1. Germline lookup yields CDR1 SQVTM and CDR2 ANQGSEA. The V and J ends lost 7 bases and 3 bases, in that order; junction bases with no gene match: 6. The CDR3 length is 13 residues. The CDR3 sequence: CSALGTGKETQYF. DNA of the CDR3: TGCAGCGCCCTTGGGACAGGGAAAGAGACCCAGTACTTC.

The chain joins TRBV18 to TRBJ2-7; no clear D. CDR1 and CDR2 (germline): KGHSH, LQKENI. Between the trimmed V and J ends, which lost 4 bases and 3 bases, there was a span of 13 bases. CDR3 length: 14 amino acids. This CDR3 is CASSQTTLGYEQYF. Here the CDR3 DNA reads TGTGCCAGCTCACAGACAACCCTAGGCTACGAGCAGTACTTC.

Points on this clone: Other DNA sequences from this sample encode an identical CDR3 as well. The CDR3 region has the DNA TGTGCCAGCAGTTACTCGAGACAGAACACTGAAGCTTTCTTT. Translated, it gives CASSYSRQNTEAFF. V is TRBV6-5 and J is TRBJ1-1; D unclear. This CDR3 is built from 14 residues. V lost 0 bases to trimming and J lost 1 base, with 6 bases between them. In germline, CDR1 is MNHEY, CDR2 SVGAGI.

The V call is TRBV19, the J call TRBJ1-6, with D maybe TRBD1 (6 bases). This CDR3 is built from 16 residues. Trimming pared 3 bases from V and 4 bases from J, leaving 13 bases between. Per germline, CDR1 LNHDA and CDR2 SQIVND (reference sequence). This chain's CDR3 is CASSMGGQRYNSPLHF. Written as DNA, the CDR3 is TGTGCCAGTAGTATGGGAGGACAGAGATATAATTCACCCCTCCACTTT.

The CDR3 region is CASSLMWAGAVSTDTQYF. The CDR3 nucleotides read TGTGCCAGCAGCTTAATGTGGGCCGGGGCAGTTAGCACAGATACGCAGTATTTT. The V gene is TRBV7-8, the J gene TRBJ2-3; D may be TRBD1 or TRBD2 (5 bases each). Trimming left V 2 bases short and J 0 bases short, with 18 bases between. In germline, CDR1 is SGHVS, CDR2 FQNEAQ. This CDR3 region has 18 residues. The entire variable domain, with the rest obtained from reference TRBV7-8 and TRBJ2-3, is as follows: GAGVSQSPRYKVAKRGQDVALRCDPISGHVSLFWYQQALGQGPEFLTYFQNEAQLDKSGLPSDRFFAERPEGSVSTLKIQRTQQEDSAVYLCASSLMWAGAVSTDTQYFGPGTRLTVL.

This clone came up a few times. The rearrangement joins TRBV9 to TRBJ2-2; 10 bases map to TRBD2. V shed 0 bases and J 10 bases; nucleotides not matched to a gene: 9. The germline gives CDR1 SGDLS, CDR2 YYNGEE. The CDR3 loop spans 16 amino acids. The CDR3 protein is CASSVGWSSGSVELFF. CDR3 in DNA: TGTGCCAGCAGCGTAGGGTGGTCTAGCGGGAGTGTGGAGCTGTTTTTT.

The rearrangement links TRBV5-1 to TRBJ1-4; tentatively, D is TRBD1 (6 bases). Trimming stripped 0 bases from V and 4 bases from J, with 13 bases between. There are 16 residues in the CDR3. Germline V gives CDR1 SGHRS, CDR2 YFSETQ. CDR3 sequence: CASSLAGGAGNEKLFF. CDR3 nucleotide sequence: TGCGCCAGCAGCTTGGCCGGGGGCGCCGGTAATGAAAAACTGTTTTTT.

This chain links TRBV5-1 with TRBJ2-5; D gene unclear. The CDR3 has 12 amino acids. Germline V lookup: CDR1 SGHRS, CDR2 YFSETQ. Trimming took off 5 bases at V and 3 bases at J, with 8 bases between the two ends. This CDR3 reads CASRLGKETQYF. In nucleotides, the CDR3 is TGCGCCAGCAGATTAGGCAAAGAGACCCAGTACTTC. Drawing the rest from reference TRBV5-1 and TRBJ2-5, the complete variable domain is KAGVTQTPRYLIKTRGQQVTLSCSPISGHRSVSWYQQTPGQGLQFLFEYFSETQRNKGNFPGRFSGRQFSNSRSEMNVSTLELGDSALYLCASRLGKETQYFGPGTRLLVL.

The chain uses TRBV11-2 and TRBJ1-2; no clear D. The CDR3 has 13 amino acids. The V end was cut by 5 bases, the J end by 8 bases, with 15 bases between. From germline, CDR1 is SGHAT and CDR2 FQNNGV. The CDR3 reads CASSPLPRNGYTF. The CDR3 bases are TGTGCCAGCAGCCCCTTACCGAGGAACGGCTACACCTTC.

The V and J genes are TRBV11-2 and TRBJ2-7; D gene ambiguous. The CDR3 consists of 15 residues. V gave up 6 bases and J gave up 0 bases, with 15 bases separating them. The germline V gene encodes CDR1 SGHAT and CDR2 FQNNGV. CDR3 sequence (DNA): TGTGCCAGCAGTCTGCAATCGGATACCTCCTACGAGCAGTACTTC. It codes for CASSLQSDTSYEQYF.

The chain joins TRBV19 to TRBJ1-6; D not certain. Germline CDR1 is LNHDA and CDR2 is SQIVND (reference sequence). Trimming removed 7 bases from V and 0 bases from J, with 10 bases in between. The CDR3 extends over 15 amino acids. This CDR3 is CASKGGSSYNSPLHF. The DNA for the CDR3 is TGTGCCAGTAAAGGAGGAAGCTCCTATAATTCACCCCTCCACTTT.

The J gene is TRBJ2-7, the V gene TRBV18; a possible D gene is TRBD1 (6 bases). Germline CDR1 KGHSH, CDR2 LQKENI. There are 16 residues in the CDR3. The V and J ends lost 0 bases and 1 base respectively, with 13 bases between them. The CDR3 region is CASSPPNPTGSYEQYF. For the CDR3, the DNA is TGTGCCAGCTCACCACCCAATCCGACAGGTTCCTACGAGCAGTACTTC. Full variable domain (missing parts from reference TRBV18 and TRBJ2-7): NAGVMQNPRHLVRRRGQEARLRCSPMKGHSHVYWYRQLPEEGLKFMVYLQKENIIDESGMPKERFSAEFPKEGPSILRIQQVVRGDSAAYFCASSPPNPTGSYEQYFGPGTRLTVT.

The chain has TRBV15 and TRBJ2-5; possibly TRBD2 for D (6 bases). Trimming stripped 11 bases from V and 5 bases from J, with 18 bases between. The CDR3 sequence is 13 residues long. The V gene's germline CDR1 is LNHNV and CDR2 YYDKDF (reference sequence). The CDR3 region has the DNA TGTGCCTCACGCGGTGGGGGGTCGGAGACCCAGTACTTC. As protein: CASRGGGSETQYF. Full variable domain (rest looked up from reference TRBV15 and TRBJ2-5): DAMVIQNPRYQVTQFGKPVTLSCSQTLNHNVMYWYQQKSSQAPKLLFHYYDKDFNNEADTPDNFQSRRPNTSFCFLDIRSPGLGDTAMYLCASRGGGSETQYFGPGTRLLVL.

Worth noting for this clone: A much more abundant neighbour one base away suggests this may be a read error. Different DNA sequences within this sample yield the same CDR3. The J gene is TRBJ2-3, the V gene TRBV7-2; D is perhaps TRBD2 (6 bases). The germline gives CDR1 SGHTA, CDR2 FQGNSA. The CDR3 extends over 15 amino acids. Trimming stripped 0 bases from V and 0 bases from J, with 7 bases between. The CDR3 sequence is CASSLAGTSTDTQYF. DNA of the CDR3: TGTGCCAGCAGCTTAGCGGGGACTAGCACAGATACGCAGTATTTT. Complete variable domain (other parts from reference TRBV7-2 and TRBJ2-3): GAGVSQSPSNKVTEKGKDVELRCDPISGHTALYWYRQSLGQGLEFLIYFQGNSAPDKSGLPSDRFSAERTGGSVSTLTIQRTQQEDSAVYLCASSLAGTSTDTQYFGPGTRLTVL.

Details on this clone: Other DNA sequences of this sample code for an identical CDR3. V usage is TRBV2 and J usage is TRBJ2-4, with D possibly being TRBD1 (6 bases). Deletions cut 6 bases from V and 1 base from J, with 13 bases between. The length of the CDR3 is 15 residues. Germline CDR1 and CDR2: SNHLY and FYNNEI. The CDR3, as DNA: TGTGCCAGCAGCCCCGGGCAGGGGGCCAAAAACATTCAGTACTTC. Residues: CASSPGQGAKNIQYF.

This chain connects TRBV19 to TRBJ1-2; 8 positions agree with TRBD1. Germline V lookup: CDR1 LNHDA, CDR2 SQIVND (reference sequence). The trim removed 3 bases at V and 3 bases at J, leaving 15 bases unmatched. The CDR3 extends over 18 amino acids. CDR3 DNA sequence: TGTGCCAGTAGTATCCTCCACTACTCGACAGGGGAGGACTATGGCTACACCTTC. The encoded protein is CASSILHYSTGEDYGYTF.